A selection of T cell receptor beta chains follows, all from one sample in a study of blood T cell repertoires in COVID-19. Generated by immunoSEQ multiplex PCR, the TCRdb table keeps only in-frame clones and is missing some. The table shows about 160,000 clones, with about 87% occurring only once. Sequencing was performed on peripheral blood. The receptors stem from a woman in her sixties or seventies with COVID-19, enrolled during active disease. Both conserved end residues are part of each CDR3. The order of the fields is clone size, J gene, V gene, D gene, CDR3 DNA, CDR3 protein. D genes are given only for firm matches. Size is stated for part of the rows, as once, few or many counts, or as a class when the clone is expanded.

>NA|TRBJ1-1|TRBV4-2|NA
TGTGCCAGCAGCCAAGGGTGGCTTGCGAACACTGAAGCTTTCTTT
CASSQGWLANTEAFF
>NA|TRBJ1-2|TRBV7-9|TRBD1
TGTGCCAGCAGCTTAGAGGGACAGGGGGCGCACACCTTC
CASSLEGQGAHTF
>NA|TRBJ2-3|TRBV5-1|NA
TGCGCCAGCAGCGAACTAGATACGCAGTATTTT
CASSELDTQYF
>NA|TRBJ2-1|TRBV20-1|NA
TGCAGTGCTAGAGTGTCGGATGAGCAGTTCTTC
CSARVSDEQFF
>NA|TRBJ2-7|TRBV28|NA
TGTGCCAGCAGTGTGGATGGGGGCGGTCGAGAGCAGTACTTC
CASSVDGGGREQYF
>NA|TRBJ2-7|TRBV14|NA
TGTGCCAGCAGCCAACGTACAGGCGCCGCATCCTACGAGCAGTACTTC
CASSQRTGAASYEQYF
>NA|TRBJ1-2|TRBV19|NA
TGTGCCAGTAGTATTAGCCTGGCCGCATTGGAGTTC
CASSISLAALEF
>few|TRBJ2-3|TRBV6-5|TRBD2
TGTGCCAGCAGTAAGGGACTAGCGGGGGGATATACGCAGTATTTT
CASSKGLAGGYTQYF
>NA|TRBJ1-6|TRBV9|NA
TGTGCCAGCAGGCAACATGACGGGCCCCTCCACTTT
CASRQHDGPLHF
>NA|TRBJ1-6|TRBV6-5|TRBD1
TGTGCCAGCAGGACGGGACAGGGGGCGGGGCCCCTCCACTTT
CASRTGQGAGPLHF
>NA|TRBJ1-4|TRBV5-1|NA
TGCGCCAGCAGCTTGCAGGGGATTAATGAAAAACTGTTTTTT
CASSLQGINEKLFF
>NA|TRBJ1-1|TRBV11-3|TRBD1
TGTGCCAGCAGTTACGACAGGGGCGGTGGTGAAGCTTTCTTT
CASSYDRGGGEAFF
>few|TRBJ1-6|TRBV7-6|TRBD1
TGTGCCAGCAGCTTAACAGGGGGCCGGCTTGATTCACCCCTCCACTTT
CASSLTGGRLDSPLHF
>NA|TRBJ2-7|TRBV3-1/TRBV3-2|TRBD1
TGTGCCAGCAGCTACGGACAGGAAAGCTCCTACGAGCAGTACTTC
CASSYGQESSYEQYF
>NA|TRBJ1-1|TRBV30|TRBD1
TGTGCCTGGAGGGATAGACAGGGTCCCACTGAAGCTTTCTTT
CAWRDRQGPTEAFF
>NA|TRBJ1-1|TRBV19|NA
TGTGCCAGTAGCCGGGAGCGCGATACTGAAGCTTTCTTT
CASSRERDTEAFF
>NA|TRBJ2-5|TRBV15|NA
TGTGCCACCAGCAGAGATTCACGGGAGACCCAGTACTTC
CATSRDSRETQYF
>NA|TRBJ2-7|TRBV30|NA
TGTGCCTGGAGTTGGCGGGGCCTCCATGACTTC
CAWSWRGLHDF
>NA|TRBJ1-3|TRBV15|NA
TGTGCCACCAGCAGAGAGGGGAGTTTTGCTGGAAACACCATATATTTT
CATSREGSFAGNTIYF
>NA|TRBJ2-5|TRBV2|NA
TGTGCCAGCAGTGAGGGGGCGGCCCCCCAAGAGACCCAGTACTTC
CASSEGAAPQETQYF
>NA|TRBJ1-4|TRBV4-1|NA
TGCGCCAGCAGCCAAGGGCTAGGAGGGGCAGGAGAAAAACTGTTTTTT
CASSQGLGGAGEKLFF
>once|TRBJ1-5|TRBV6-4|TRBD1
TGTGCCAGCAGTGACGGACAGGAGAATCAGCCCCAGCATTTT
CASSDGQENQPQHF
>few|TRBJ1-1|TRBV25-1|NA
TGTGCCAGCAGTGCGGGGGGATCTGAAGCTTTCTTT
CASSAGGSEAFF
>NA|TRBJ2-2|TRBV28|NA
TGTGCCAGCAGTCCCACCCTGCTAGCCGGTGGCGGGGAGCTGTTTTTT
CASSPTLLAGGGELFF
>NA|TRBJ1-1|TRBV2|NA
TGTGCCAGCCGGGGAGACATGAACACTGAAGCTTTCTTT
CASRGDMNTEAFF
>NA|TRBJ1-2|TRBV3-1/TRBV3-2|NA
TGTGCCAGCAGCCAAGCCGTTAACTATGGCTACACCTTC
CASSQAVNYGYTF
>NA|TRBJ2-3|TRBV18|NA
TGTGCCAGCTCCCTATTAGCGCCTGGGAGCACAGATACGCAGTATTTT
CASSLLAPGSTDTQYF
>NA|TRBJ2-2|TRBV19|NA
TGTGCCAGTATATCGAGGGGGGGCGCCGACACCGGGGAGCTGTTTTTT
CASISRGGADTGELFF
>few|TRBJ2-1|TRBV4-2|NA
TGTGCCAGCAGCCAAGTGAAGGGGGGGGCCACCTACAATGAGCAGTTCTTC
CASSQVKGGATYNEQFF
>NA|TRBJ1-2|TRBV6-5|NA
TGTGCCAGCAGTTACTCGAGTGGGAGCTATGGCTACACCTTC
CASSYSSGSYGYTF
>NA|TRBJ1-2|TRBV28|NA
TGTGCCAGCACTTCTCCTTCCCCGGTACATGGCTACACCTTC
CASTSPSPVHGYTF
>NA|TRBJ1-5|TRBV18|NA
TGTGCCAGCTCACTAGACAAAGTCAATCAGCCCCAGCATTTT
CASSLDKVNQPQHF
>NA|TRBJ2-2|TRBV7-2|TRBD2
TGTGCCAGCAGCCGCGGGGGGGCCGAGCCCGGGGAGCTGTTTTTT
CASSRGGAEPGELFF